The 2 T cell receptor beta chains below come from one sample, sequenced in a study of T cell repertoires in cytomegalovirus infection. In TCRdb, the reads were re-called with MiXCR into one record per CDR3 protein. The sample includes around 250,000 distinct CDR3 sequences, over 15% of them seen just once. The material sequenced was CD8+ T cells from PBMCs. Receptors were obtained from a human donor in good health (CMV status not recorded). Some clones in this sample may be carry-over from other donors' samples.

This clonotype was seen more than once but under ten times. The rearrangement uses TRBV12-3 or TRBV12-4 and TRBJ2-3; 7 positions match TRBD1. The CDR3 contains 13 residues. The V segment lost 7 bases and the J segment 2 bases; nucleotides outside the gene matches: 3. The CDR3 nucleotides are TGTGCCAGCAACAGGGGATCCACAGATACGCAGTATTTT. Protein: CASNRGSTDTQYF.

The J gene is TRBJ1-5, the V gene TRBV2; the D is unclear. The CDR3 loop spans 15 amino acids. V lost 9 bases and J 5 bases, leaving 20 bases between the germline ends. Germline CDR1 reads SNHLY; CDR2 reads FYNNEI. The CDR3 region is CASHTAHSPDQPQHF. DNA for the CDR3: TGTGCCAGTCACACGGCTCATTCCCCCGATCAGCCCCAGCATTTT. Together with reference TRBV2 and TRBJ1-5, the CDR3 gives the full variable domain: EPEVTQTPSHQVTQMGQEVILRCVPISNHLYFYWYRQILGQKVEFLVSFYNNEISEKSEIFDDQFSVERPDGSNFTLKIRSTKLEDSAMYFCASHTAHSPDQPQHFGDGTRLSIL.